These T cell receptor beta chains were read from a single sample in a study of TIL therapy for anti-PD-1-resistant metastatic lung cancer. This table comes from immunoSEQ multiplex PCR, and its TCRdb copy is limited to in-frame clones, with some not included. The sample carries about 36,000 clones, more than 60% recorded once. The material sequenced was blood, taken at baseline. These receptors came from a person between 30 and 80 years old with non-small cell lung cancer. Each CDR3 is given with its conserved first and last residue. D genes are given only for firm matches. Clone size is shown for a subset of rows, as once, few, many or a class of expanded clone.

size: .; D: TRBD2; V: TRBV4-2; J: TRBJ2-1; DNA: TGTGCCAGCAGCAACCGTTTCGGGACTAGCGTTTACAATGAGCAGTTCTTC; CDR3: CASSNRFGTSVYNEQFF
size: .; D: .; V: TRBV18; J: TRBJ1-6; DNA: TGTGCCAGCTCACGAGGGGGTGCCCAGGCACTCAATTCACCCCTCCACTTT; CDR3: CASSRGGAQALNSPLHF
size: .; D: .; V: TRBV11-2; J: TRBJ1-3; DNA: TGTGCCAGCAGCTTCTCTGGAAACACCATATATTTT; CDR3: CASSFSGNTIYF
size: .; D: .; V: TRBV5-6; J: TRBJ1-5; DNA: TGTGCCAGCAGCTTCTCGGGCCAGCCCCAGCATTTT; CDR3: CASSFSGQPQHF
size: .; D: TRBD2; V: TRBV19; J: TRBJ2-1; DNA: TGTGCCAGTAGTATGAGCGGGAGGGTATACAATGAGCAGTTCTTC; CDR3: CASSMSGRVYNEQFF
size: .; D: .; V: TRBV6-6; J: TRBJ1-4; DNA: TGTGCCAGCAGTTACCTGGGGGACGAAAAACTGTTTTTT; CDR3: CASSYLGDEKLFF
size: .; D: TRBD2; V: TRBV19; J: TRBJ2-7; DNA: TGTGCCAGTAGTCCTAGGGGGACTAGCGGAGCTACCTACGAGCAGTACTTC; CDR3: CASSPRGTSGATYEQYF
size: .; D: TRBD2; V: TRBV28; J: TRBJ2-7; DNA: TGTGCCAGCAGTGGGACTAGCGGGGGGATGTCCTACGAGCAGTACTTC; CDR3: CASSGTSGGMSYEQYF
size: .; D: .; V: TRBV9; J: TRBJ1-1; DNA: TGTGCCAGCAGCGTGGTGGACAGCATGAACACTGAAGCTTTCTTT; CDR3: CASSVVDSMNTEAFF
size: .; D: .; V: TRBV6-1; J: TRBJ1-5; DNA: TGTGCCAGCAGTGAAGCGCTCTGGCAGCCCCAGCATTTT; CDR3: CASSEALWQPQHF
size: once; D: .; V: TRBV28; J: TRBJ1-5; DNA: TGTGCCAGCAGTAAACCGGTAGGAGTCGGCAATCAGCCCCAGCATTTT; CDR3: CASSKPVGVGNQPQHF
size: .; D: TRBD1; V: TRBV27; J: TRBJ1-5; DNA: TGTGCCAGCAGCCCAACAGGGGTCCGGAATCAGCCCCAGCATTTT; CDR3: CASSPTGVRNQPQHF
size: .; D: .; V: TRBV21-1; J: TRBJ2-5; DNA: TGTGCCAGCAGCATGGGGACTAGCGGGGCGGAGACCCAGTACTTC; CDR3: CASSMGTSGAETQYF
size: .; D: .; V: TRBV6-5; J: TRBJ2-7; DNA: TGTGCCAGCAGCTACCAAGGGGCGGGTTCTTCCTACGAGCAGTACTTC; CDR3: CASSYQGAGSSYEQYF
size: .; D: .; V: TRBV5-1; J: TRBJ1-4; DNA: TGCGCCAGCAGCAGAACTGGGCTTCTTGGGGCAACTAATGAAAAACTGTTTTTT; CDR3: CASSRTGLLGATNEKLFF
size: few; D: .; V: TRBV7-9; J: TRBJ1-1; DNA: TGTGCCATCACAATGGGGGCGAACACTGAAGCTTTCTTT; CDR3: CAITMGANTEAFF
size: .; D: .; V: TRBV4-1; J: TRBJ1-3; DNA: TGCGCCAGAGGGGGAGTTGGAAGGGTAAGCTCTGGAAACACCATATATTTT; CDR3: CARGGVGRVSSGNTIYF
size: .; D: .; V: TRBV28; J: TRBJ1-2; DNA: TGTGCCAGCAGTTTAGTCAGTGGCCTGGGGACACCTAACTATGGCTACACCTTC; CDR3: CASSLVSGLGTPNYGYTF
size: .; D: TRBD1; V: TRBV15; J: TRBJ2-1; DNA: TGTGCCACCAGCTCTACTCCAGGACAGGGGACCCCCGAGCAGTTCTTC; CDR3: CATSSTPGQGTPEQFF
size: .; D: .; V: TRBV7-3; J: TRBJ2-7; DNA: TGTGCCAGCAGCTTAACAGGGACCAGCGAGCAGTACTTC; CDR3: CASSLTGTSEQYF
size: .; D: .; V: TRBV29-1; J: TRBJ1-1; DNA: TGCAGCGTTGACCCGGACACTGAAGCTTTCTTT; CDR3: CSVDPDTEAFF
size: .; D: TRBD1; V: TRBV5-4; J: TRBJ1-1; DNA: TGTGCCAGCAGCCCAGGGACAGGGGTGAACACTGAAGCTTTCTTT; CDR3: CASSPGTGVNTEAFF
size: .; D: TRBD1; V: TRBV25-1; J: TRBJ1-6; DNA: TGTGCCAGCAGTGGCCGGGGACAGCTGAGCTCCTATAATTCACCCCTCCACTTT; CDR3: CASSGRGQLSSYNSPLHF
size: .; D: TRBD1; V: TRBV9; J: TRBJ2-3; DNA: TGTGCCAGCAGCGTGAGGGGGCGAGTGACAGATACGCAGTATTTT; CDR3: CASSVRGRVTDTQYF
size: .; D: .; V: TRBV28; J: TRBJ2-2; DNA: TGTGCCAGCAGTTTTGAGGGTTCCAGGGCTGGTACCGGGGAGCTGTTTTTT; CDR3: CASSFEGSRAGTGELFF
size: .; D: .; V: TRBV7-3; J: TRBJ2-3; DNA: TGTGCCAGCAGCTTATGGGGCGGGAGCACAGATACGCAGTATTTT; CDR3: CASSLWGGSTDTQYF
size: .; D: .; V: TRBV7-2; J: TRBJ2-1; DNA: TGTGCCAGCAGCTTAGCCGACTCAGGGGCCAACTACAATGAGCAGTTCTTC; CDR3: CASSLADSGANYNEQFF
size: .; D: TRBD1; V: TRBV5-1; J: TRBJ1-2; DNA: TGCGCCAGCAGCTTGGGCGACAGGGGTAACTATGGCTACACCTTC; CDR3: CASSLGDRGNYGYTF
size: few; D: .; V: TRBV15; J: TRBJ1-1; DNA: TGTGCCACCAGCAGAGATGGACGGATGAACACTGAAGCTTTCTTT; CDR3: CATSRDGRMNTEAFF
size: .; D: TRBD1; V: TRBV18; J: TRBJ1-1; DNA: TGTGCCAGCTCAACGACCTTACAGGGGGCGACTGAAGCTTTCTTT; CDR3: CASSTTLQGATEAFF
size: .; D: .; V: TRBV19; J: TRBJ1-5; DNA: TGTGCCAGTAGTACATTCGGCCTCGCCAATCAGCCCCAGCATTTT; CDR3: CASSTFGLANQPQHF
size: .; D: TRBD1; V: TRBV5-6; J: TRBJ1-2; DNA: TGTGCCAGCAGCTGGGGCGCAGGGGGTGACTATGGCTACACCTTC; CDR3: CASSWGAGGDYGYTF
size: .; D: TRBD2; V: TRBV5-4; J: TRBJ2-3; DNA: TGTGCCAGCAGCCAGGGACTAGCGGCCGTTTCACCCACAGATACGCAGTATTTT; CDR3: CASSQGLAAVSPTDTQYF
size: once; D: .; V: TRBV6-1; J: TRBJ1-6; DNA: TGTGCCAGCATCGCCGGTGGTGGTTGGGGGGGGTTTCACTTT; CDR3: CASIAGGGWGGFHF
size: few; D: .; V: TRBV19; J: TRBJ1-4; DNA: TGTGCCAGTAGTATTTTCGCAACTAATGAAAAACTGTTTTTT; CDR3: CASSIFATNEKLFF
size: .; D: .; V: TRBV20-1; J: TRBJ1-2; DNA: TGCAGTGGACAGGTCGAGGGCTACACCTTC; CDR3: CSGQVEGYTF
size: .; D: TRBD1; V: TRBV4-3; J: TRBJ1-5; DNA: TGCGCCAGCAGCCTTTTTCCGGGACAGGGTCAGCCCCAGCATTTT; CDR3: CASSLFPGQGQPQHF
size: .; D: .; V: TRBV5-1; J: TRBJ1-3; DNA: TGCGCCAGCAGCTTGGGCAGCCTCTCTGGAAACACCATATATTTT; CDR3: CASSLGSLSGNTIYF
size: .; D: TRBD1; V: TRBV5-1; J: TRBJ2-1; DNA: TGCGCCAGCAGCCCGGGACAGCACAATGAGCAGTTCTTC; CDR3: CASSPGQHNEQFF
size: .; D: .; V: TRBV6-1; J: TRBJ1-2; DNA: TGTGCCAGCAGTGAAGAGTGGTGGGGACTCTATGGCTACACCTTC; CDR3: CASSEEWWGLYGYTF
size: few; D: TRBD1; V: TRBV7-2; J: TRBJ1-6; DNA: TGTGCCAGCAGCGTCCGACAGGGGGGGAATTCACCCCTCCACTTT; CDR3: CASSVRQGGNSPLHF
size: .; D: .; V: TRBV7-9; J: TRBJ2-7; DNA: TGTGCCAGCAGCTTAGCGAGCTCCTACGAGCAGTACTTC; CDR3: CASSLASSYEQYF
size: few; D: .; V: TRBV11-3; J: TRBJ1-6; DNA: TGTGCCAGCAGCTTAGACTCTAGTTCACCCCTCCACTTT; CDR3: CASSLDSSSPLHF
size: few; D: TRBD2; V: TRBV5-1; J: TRBJ2-1; DNA: TGCGCCAGCAGCATGACTAGCGGTGGGAGAGATAACTACAATGAGCAGTTCTTC; CDR3: CASSMTSGGRDNYNEQFF
size: .; D: .; V: TRBV7-9; J: TRBJ1-4; DNA: TGTGCCAGCAGCTGGGGGGAGGAAAAACTGTTTTTT; CDR3: CASSWGEEKLFF
size: .; D: TRBD1; V: TRBV9; J: TRBJ2-7; DNA: TGTGCCAGCAGCGTAGCTCCGACAGGGGGAGAGGAGCAGTACTTC; CDR3: CASSVAPTGGEEQYF
size: .; D: .; V: TRBV28; J: TRBJ2-7; DNA: TGTGCCAGCAGTTTCCCATTCTACGAGCAGTACTTC; CDR3: CASSFPFYEQYF
size: .; D: TRBD1; V: TRBV9; J: TRBJ2-5; DNA: TGTGCCAGCAGTTCCGGGACAGGGGTGCAGACCCAGTACTTC; CDR3: CASSSGTGVQTQYF
size: .; D: .; V: TRBV4-2; J: TRBJ1-1; DNA: TGTGCCAGCAGCCAAGATTCGATCACTGAAGCTTTCTTT; CDR3: CASSQDSITEAFF
size: .; D: TRBD1; V: TRBV9; J: TRBJ2-7; DNA: TGTGCCAGCAGCGTAGGCGACAGGGGCTACGAGCAGTACTTC; CDR3: CASSVGDRGYEQYF
size: .; D: .; V: TRBV7-9; J: TRBJ2-5; DNA: TGTGCCAGCAGCTTTCATCCGGTGGAGACCCAGTACTTC; CDR3: CASSFHPVETQYF
size: .; D: .; V: TRBV5-1; J: TRBJ2-3; DNA: TGCGCCAGCAGTCCAGGAGGGGGTAAGGTAGATACGCAGTATTTT; CDR3: CASSPGGGKVDTQYF
size: .; D: .; V: TRBV19; J: TRBJ2-6; DNA: TGTGCGACAACAACCTCGAGCTCTGGGGCCAACGTCCTGACTTTC; CDR3: CATTTSSSGANVLTF
size: .; D: .; V: TRBV4-3; J: TRBJ2-1; DNA: TGCGCCAGCAGCCAAGATTCCCGGGTTGAGCAGTTCTTC; CDR3: CASSQDSRVEQFF
size: few; D: .; V: TRBV27; J: TRBJ1-5; DNA: TGTGCCAGCAGTTTAACGGAGGCATCTCAGCCCCAGCATTTT; CDR3: CASSLTEASQPQHF